A selection of T cell receptor beta chains follows, all from one sample in a study of cytomegalovirus exposure and HLA in healthy donors. TCRdb's copy holds only in-frame clones and misses some; the assay was immunoSEQ multiplex PCR. Of 70,000 or so clones listed, 75% to 85% are singletons. Sequenced material: PBMCs. The origin of the receptors is a man aged 18 to 29 in good health and CMV-seropositive. CDR3s include the opening cysteine and the closing phenylalanine or tryptophan. The D gene is left open where the match is weak. Where a row states a size, it is once, few, many or the class of an expanded clone; other rows omit it.

J: TRBJ2-7; size: -; V: TRBV30; D: TRBD2; DNA: TGTGCCTGGAGTGTAGTCGGGGGGACCCAGCGGGAGCAGTACTTC; CDR3: CAWSVVGGTQREQYF
J: TRBJ2-5; size: -; V: TRBV7-9; D: -; DNA: TGTGCCAGCAGCTTAAACCTTCAGGCGACCCAGTACTTC; CDR3: CASSLNLQATQYF
J: TRBJ2-4; size: -; V: TRBV10-1; D: -; DNA: TGCGCCAGCAGTAGTGCAGGGAATAACATTCAGTACTTC; CDR3: CASSSAGNNIQYF
J: TRBJ2-2; size: -; V: TRBV29-1; D: -; DNA: TGCAGCGTTGAACGTCTAGCGAACACCGGGGAGCTGTTTTTT; CDR3: CSVERLANTGELFF
J: TRBJ1-1; size: -; V: TRBV5-4; D: TRBD1; DNA: TGTGCCAGCAGCTTCCAGGGGGCGAACACTGAAGCTTTCTTT; CDR3: CASSFQGANTEAFF
J: TRBJ1-1; size: -; V: TRBV18; D: -; DNA: TGTGCCAGCTCAACACGAACGGGCACTGAAGCTTTCTTT; CDR3: CASSTRTGTEAFF
J: TRBJ2-7; size: -; V: TRBV2; D: -; DNA: TGTGCCAGCAGTAATAGTATACAGGGCCCCTACGAGCAGTACTTC; CDR3: CASSNSIQGPYEQYF
J: TRBJ2-2; size: -; V: TRBV6-1; D: -; DNA: TGTGCCAGCAGTGCGGTGCTAGCTACCGGGGAGCTGTTTTTT; CDR3: CASSAVLATGELFF
J: TRBJ2-7; size: -; V: TRBV4-1; D: TRBD1; DNA: TGCGCCAGCAGCCAAACCGGGACAGCTCGGGAGCAGTACTTC; CDR3: CASSQTGTAREQYF
J: TRBJ1-4; size: -; V: TRBV9; D: TRBD1; DNA: TGTGCCAGCAGCCCGGAGACAGGGAATGAAAAACTGTTTTTT; CDR3: CASSPETGNEKLFF
J: TRBJ2-7; size: -; V: TRBV7-9; D: TRBD2; DNA: TGTGCCAGCAGCGGACCGGGACTAGCGAGGTATTCATACGAGCAGTACTTC; CDR3: CASSGPGLARYSYEQYF
J: TRBJ1-5; size: -; V: TRBV28; D: -; DNA: TGTGCCAGCAGTACACAGATCGGCGATCAGCCCCAGCATTTT; CDR3: CASSTQIGDQPQHF
J: TRBJ1-3; size: -; V: TRBV7-6; D: TRBD1; DNA: TGTGCCAGCAGATACGACAGGGGGCCTGGAAACACCATATATTTT; CDR3: CASRYDRGPGNTIYF
J: TRBJ2-7; size: -; V: TRBV4-1; D: TRBD2; DNA: TGCGCCAGCAGCCAAGTATGGGCGGGGGACTACGAGCAGTACTTC; CDR3: CASSQVWAGDYEQYF
J: TRBJ1-2; size: -; V: TRBV19; D: -; DNA: TGTGCCAGTATCCAGGGGACCTATGGCTACACCTTC; CDR3: CASIQGTYGYTF
J: TRBJ1-1; size: -; V: TRBV25-1; D: TRBD1; DNA: TGTGCCAGCAGACGACAGGGGCAGAACACTGAAGCTTTCTTT; CDR3: CASRRQGQNTEAFF
J: TRBJ2-3; size: once; V: TRBV7-8; D: -; DNA: TGTGCCAGCAGCTTAGGAGCCCACGGGGTCACAGATACGCAGTATTTT; CDR3: CASSLGAHGVTDTQYF
J: TRBJ1-5; size: -; V: TRBV6-1; D: -; DNA: TGTGCCAGCCTAAATAGTTGGCCCCAGCATTTT; CDR3: CASLNSWPQHF
J: TRBJ2-2; size: -; V: TRBV25-1; D: -; DNA: TGTGCCAGCAGTGGCAGGGAAGCCGGGGAGCTGTTTTTT; CDR3: CASSGREAGELFF
J: TRBJ2-7; size: few; V: TRBV10-3; D: -; DNA: TGTGCCTCCACTGAGGACTTCTACGAGCAGTACTTC; CDR3: CASTEDFYEQYF
J: TRBJ2-2; size: -; V: TRBV25-1; D: -; DNA: TGTGCCAGCAGTTACTGGACCGGGGAGCTGTTTTTT; CDR3: CASSYWTGELFF
J: TRBJ1-2; size: -; V: TRBV20-1; D: -; DNA: TGCAGTGCTAGAGAAGGGGGAGGCTACACCTTC; CDR3: CSAREGGGYTF
J: TRBJ1-6; size: -; V: TRBV5-1; D: -; DNA: TGCGCCAGCAGCTTGGCGGGGGTTGATTCACCCCTCCACTTT; CDR3: CASSLAGVDSPLHF
J: TRBJ2-2; size: -; V: TRBV2; D: -; DNA: TGTGCCAGCAGTGCGGGGTCGCCCGACACCGGGGAGCTGTTTTTT; CDR3: CASSAGSPDTGELFF
J: TRBJ1-2; size: few; V: TRBV6-1; D: TRBD1; DNA: TGTGCCAGCAGTACTCGGACAGGAAATCCTGGCTACACCTTC; CDR3: CASSTRTGNPGYTF
J: TRBJ1-2; size: -; V: TRBV29-1; D: -; DNA: TGCAGCGTTCTCCCAGGGGATAACTATGGCTACACCTTC; CDR3: CSVLPGDNYGYTF
J: TRBJ2-3; size: -; V: TRBV14; D: -; DNA: TGTGCCAGCAGCCCTTTTCCGGGGGATACGCAGTATTTT; CDR3: CASSPFPGDTQYF
J: TRBJ2-3; size: -; V: TRBV30; D: -; DNA: TGTGCCTGGAGCGGACTGGGCGGCATAGATACGCAGTATTTT; CDR3: CAWSGLGGIDTQYF
J: TRBJ2-5; size: -; V: TRBV28; D: -; DNA: TGTGCCAGCAGTTTACAGGGGTCCCGGGTGACCCAGTACTTC; CDR3: CASSLQGSRVTQYF
J: TRBJ2-1; size: once; V: TRBV19; D: TRBD2; DNA: TGTGCCAGTAGTCCCGGGACTAGCGGATACAATGAGCAGTTCTTC; CDR3: CASSPGTSGYNEQFF
J: TRBJ1-5; size: -; V: TRBV19; D: -; DNA: TGTGCCAGTAGTATCTTCAATCAGCCCCAGCATTTT; CDR3: CASSIFNQPQHF
J: TRBJ2-1; size: -; V: TRBV4-1; D: TRBD2; DNA: TGCGCCAGCAGCCAAGATCTGGCGGGAGGCCGGCACAATGAGCAGTTCTTC; CDR3: CASSQDLAGGRHNEQFF
J: TRBJ1-1; size: -; V: TRBV2; D: TRBD1; DNA: TGTGCCAGCAGTGCAGGGGGCCCCGAACCTTTCTTT; CDR3: CASSAGGPEPFF
J: TRBJ1-2; size: few; V: TRBV30; D: TRBD1; DNA: TGTGCCTGGAGTCAACAGGGGAACTATGGCTACACCTTC; CDR3: CAWSQQGNYGYTF
J: TRBJ2-1; size: -; V: TRBV30; D: TRBD2; DNA: TGTGCCTGGAGTGTAGGCGGGGGGGCTTTTGAGCAGTTCTTC; CDR3: CAWSVGGGAFEQFF
J: TRBJ2-3; size: -; V: TRBV20-1; D: -; DNA: TGCAGCTCCCCTAGCACAGATACGCAGTATTTT; CDR3: CSSPSTDTQYF
J: TRBJ1-1; size: -; V: TRBV29-1; D: -; DNA: TGCAGCGTTGTGCGGGGACTTGAAGCTTTCTTT; CDR3: CSVVRGLEAFF
J: TRBJ2-7; size: -; V: TRBV11-2; D: TRBD2; DNA: TGTGCCAGCAGCCCCTTGGGGGGAGGGCCCCACGAGCAGTACTTC; CDR3: CASSPLGGGPHEQYF
J: TRBJ2-7; size: few; V: TRBV6-1; D: -; DNA: TGTGCCAGCAGTGGAACAGGTTTACACGAGCAGTACTTC; CDR3: CASSGTGLHEQYF
J: TRBJ1-5; size: -; V: TRBV28; D: TRBD1; DNA: TGTGCCAGCAGTTTCGACAGGGAAGAGAATCAGCCCCAGCATTTT; CDR3: CASSFDREENQPQHF
J: TRBJ1-1; size: -; V: TRBV10-3; D: -; DNA: TGTGCCACCCAGGGACCGGGAGAGACTGAAGCTTTCTTT; CDR3: CATQGPGETEAFF